A selection of T cell receptor beta chains follows, all from one sample in a study of cytomegalovirus exposure and HLA in healthy donors. This table comes from immunoSEQ multiplex PCR, and its TCRdb copy is limited to in-frame clones, with some not included. Of about 170,000 clones detected, 75% to 85% appear once; the ten largest clones hold roughly 5.2%. Sequencing was performed on PBMCs. These receptors were obtained from a woman between 18 and 29 years old in good health and CMV-seropositive. Each CDR3 is given with its conserved first and last residue. Fields, in order: D gene, V gene, J gene, clone size, CDR3 DNA, CDR3 protein. A D gene is named only where the DNA matches it firmly. For some rows the clone size is stated as once, few or many, or as a class when expanded; others skip it.

D gene: NA
V gene: TRBV27
J gene: TRBJ1-2
clone size: NA
CDR3 DNA: TGTGCCAGCAGTTTCGCGTCCGGCTATGGCTACACCTTC
CDR3 protein: CASSFASGYGYTF

D gene: NA
V gene: TRBV18
J gene: TRBJ2-7
clone size: NA
CDR3 DNA: TGTGCCAGCTCACCGGGGGGATACGAGCAGTACTTC
CDR3 protein: CASSPGGYEQYF

D gene: TRBD2
V gene: TRBV4-3
J gene: TRBJ2-1
clone size: NA
CDR3 DNA: TGCGCCAGCAGCCAAGCGAGACTAGCGGGGGGACTGGGGGGGGAGCAGTTCTTC
CDR3 protein: CASSQARLAGGLGGEQFF

D gene: NA
V gene: TRBV5-5
J gene: TRBJ1-1
clone size: once
CDR3 DNA: TGTGCCAGCAGACCGGTACCAGGGAACACTGAAGCTTTCTTT
CDR3 protein: CASRPVPGNTEAFF

D gene: NA
V gene: TRBV11-2
J gene: TRBJ2-7
clone size: NA
CDR3 DNA: TGTGCCAGCAGCCCTTTCGGCGAGCAGTACTTC
CDR3 protein: CASSPFGEQYF

D gene: NA
V gene: TRBV5-3
J gene: TRBJ1-1
clone size: NA
CDR3 DNA: TGTGCCAGAAGCTTACGGGTTGTAAGGAACACTGAAGCTTTCTTT
CDR3 protein: CARSLRVVRNTEAFF

D gene: NA
V gene: TRBV19
J gene: TRBJ1-5
clone size: NA
CDR3 DNA: TGTGCCAGTCGGCCCGGCGGGCAGGCAATAACGGGGGATCAGCCCCAGCATTTT
CDR3 protein: CASRPGGQAITGDQPQHF

D gene: TRBD1
V gene: TRBV4-1
J gene: TRBJ2-5
clone size: once
CDR3 DNA: TGCGCCAGCAGGCAGACAGGGCTTCCCCCGGAGACCCAGTACTTC
CDR3 protein: CASRQTGLPPETQYF

D gene: NA
V gene: TRBV15
J gene: TRBJ2-1
clone size: many
CDR3 DNA: TGTGCCACCAGCAGGGTAGTGACTCCCTACAATGAGCAGTTCTTC
CDR3 protein: CATSRVVTPYNEQFF

D gene: TRBD1
V gene: TRBV28
J gene: TRBJ1-4
clone size: NA
CDR3 DNA: TGTGCCAGCAGTTTAGACAGGGGAAGGGAAAAACTGTTTTTT
CDR3 protein: CASSLDRGREKLFF

D gene: TRBD1
V gene: TRBV5-6
J gene: TRBJ1-3
clone size: NA
CDR3 DNA: TGTGCCAGCAGCTACCCGGGACAGGGGGCTGGAAACACCATATATTTT
CDR3 protein: CASSYPGQGAGNTIYF

D gene: TRBD1
V gene: TRBV20-1
J gene: TRBJ2-5
clone size: NA
CDR3 DNA: TGCAGTTACAGGGGGCGCGGGACCCAGTACTTC
CDR3 protein: CSYRGRGTQYF

D gene: NA
V gene: TRBV13
J gene: TRBJ2-1
clone size: NA
CDR3 DNA: TGTGCCAGCAGCTTGGAGACTTGGGGGGAATCTAGCTCCTACAATGAGCAGTTCTTC
CDR3 protein: CASSLETWGESSSYNEQFF

D gene: TRBD1
V gene: TRBV28
J gene: TRBJ1-2
clone size: NA
CDR3 DNA: TGTGCCAGCAGTTTAGGAGACAGGGGATATGGCTACACCTTC
CDR3 protein: CASSLGDRGYGYTF

D gene: TRBD2
V gene: TRBV9
J gene: TRBJ2-2
clone size: NA
CDR3 DNA: TGTGCCAGCAGCGTATTGGCCCGGCACCCTCCTAGCGGGGGGGGCACCGGGGAGCTGTTTTTT
CDR3 protein: CASSVLARHPPSGGGTGELFF

D gene: TRBD1
V gene: TRBV9
J gene: TRBJ2-3
clone size: NA
CDR3 DNA: TGTGCCAGCAGCGCACGACAGGGGGCCGGGACAGATACGCAGTATTTT
CDR3 protein: CASSARQGAGTDTQYF

D gene: NA
V gene: TRBV7-6
J gene: TRBJ2-2
clone size: NA
CDR3 DNA: TGTGCCAGCAGCTTAGCCCCCGGGGGTGGCGGGGAGCTGTTTTTT
CDR3 protein: CASSLAPGGGGELFF

D gene: NA
V gene: TRBV29-1
J gene: TRBJ1-4
clone size: NA
CDR3 DNA: TGCAGCGTCTCCGACAGGCAAAATGAAAAACTGTTTTTT
CDR3 protein: CSVSDRQNEKLFF

D gene: NA
V gene: TRBV30
J gene: TRBJ1-5
clone size: NA
CDR3 DNA: TGTGCCTGGAGTGAAACAGGGCAAAATCAGCCCCAGCATTTT
CDR3 protein: CAWSETGQNQPQHF

D gene: NA
V gene: TRBV11-2
J gene: TRBJ2-4
clone size: once
CDR3 DNA: TGTGCCAGCATGGGAGACGGGGGATGGGACATTCAGTACTTC
CDR3 protein: CASMGDGGWDIQYF

D gene: TRBD2
V gene: TRBV9
J gene: TRBJ2-1
clone size: NA
CDR3 DNA: TGTGCCAGCAGCGCCCGGGACTATTACAATGAGCAGTTCTTC
CDR3 protein: CASSARDYYNEQFF

D gene: NA
V gene: TRBV6-5
J gene: TRBJ2-3
clone size: NA
CDR3 DNA: TGTGCCAGCAGTTACCAGGAAACAGATACGCAGTATTTT
CDR3 protein: CASSYQETDTQYF

D gene: NA
V gene: TRBV28
J gene: TRBJ1-1
clone size: NA
CDR3 DNA: TGTGCCTCCCTGGCAGGGGCGACTGAAGCTTTCTTT
CDR3 protein: CASLAGATEAFF

D gene: NA
V gene: TRBV6-5
J gene: TRBJ2-3
clone size: NA
CDR3 DNA: TGTGCCAGCAGGACGAACAGGGTAACAGATACGCAGTATTTT
CDR3 protein: CASRTNRVTDTQYF

D gene: TRBD1
V gene: TRBV4-1
J gene: TRBJ2-1
clone size: NA
CDR3 DNA: TGCGCCAGCACCCCGGGACAGGGGTCTTCGGCTAGCTGGTACAATGAGCAGTTCTTC
CDR3 protein: CASTPGQGSSASWYNEQFF

D gene: TRBD1
V gene: TRBV27
J gene: TRBJ2-5
clone size: few
CDR3 DNA: TGTGCCACTCTGGACAGGGGAGATCCCCAAGAGACCCAGTACTTC
CDR3 protein: CATLDRGDPQETQYF

D gene: NA
V gene: TRBV7-9
J gene: TRBJ1-6
clone size: NA
CDR3 DNA: TGTGCCAGCAGCCAGATACAGGGCCGCTCACCCCTCCACTTT
CDR3 protein: CASSQIQGRSPLHF

D gene: TRBD1
V gene: TRBV7-9
J gene: TRBJ2-1
clone size: NA
CDR3 DNA: TGTGCCAGCAGCCAGGGACAGTCCTACAATGAGCAGTTCTTC
CDR3 protein: CASSQGQSYNEQFF

D gene: TRBD2
V gene: TRBV9
J gene: TRBJ2-7
clone size: once
CDR3 DNA: TGTGCCAGCAGCGCCCAACGGGGGGTCGACGAGCAGTACTTC
CDR3 protein: CASSAQRGVDEQYF

D gene: TRBD2
V gene: TRBV25-1
J gene: TRBJ2-1
clone size: NA
CDR3 DNA: TGTGCCAGCAGGACTAGCGGGGTCTATGAGCAGTTCTTC
CDR3 protein: CASRTSGVYEQFF

D gene: NA
V gene: TRBV7-2
J gene: TRBJ1-3
clone size: NA
CDR3 DNA: TGTGCCAGCAGCCTCGGGACACTGAGAAACACCATATATTTT
CDR3 protein: CASSLGTLRNTIYF

D gene: TRBD1
V gene: TRBV2
J gene: TRBJ1-4
clone size: NA
CDR3 DNA: TGTGCCAGCAGCGGGGACAGGGGGCGAAGTAATGAAAAACTGTTTTTT
CDR3 protein: CASSGDRGRSNEKLFF

D gene: NA
V gene: TRBV2
J gene: TRBJ1-1
clone size: NA
CDR3 DNA: TGTGCCAGCCTAGACCCAGATATGAACACTGAAGCTTTCTTT
CDR3 protein: CASLDPDMNTEAFF

D gene: NA
V gene: TRBV7-8
J gene: TRBJ2-1
clone size: NA
CDR3 DNA: TGTGCCAGCAGCTTAGCGGTCGGGGGGCGAAATGAGCAGTTCTTC
CDR3 protein: CASSLAVGGRNEQFF

D gene: TRBD1
V gene: TRBV5-4
J gene: TRBJ1-1
clone size: NA
CDR3 DNA: TGTGCCAGCAGCTTCTACTTCGACGTAAACAGGGGGGTGAGGAACACTGAAGCTTTCTTT
CDR3 protein: CASSFYFDVNRGVRNTEAFF